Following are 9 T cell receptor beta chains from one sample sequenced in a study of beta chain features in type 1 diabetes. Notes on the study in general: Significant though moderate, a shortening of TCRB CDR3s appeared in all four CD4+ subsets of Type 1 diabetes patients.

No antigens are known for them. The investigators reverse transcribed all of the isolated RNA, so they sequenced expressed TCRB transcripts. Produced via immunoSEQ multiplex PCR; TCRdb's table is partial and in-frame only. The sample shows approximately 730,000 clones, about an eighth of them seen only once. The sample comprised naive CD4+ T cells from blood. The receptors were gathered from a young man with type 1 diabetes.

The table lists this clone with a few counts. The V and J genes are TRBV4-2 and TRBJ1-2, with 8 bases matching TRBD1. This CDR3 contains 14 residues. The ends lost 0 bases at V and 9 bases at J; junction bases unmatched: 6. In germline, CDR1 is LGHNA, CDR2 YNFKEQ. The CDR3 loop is CASSQDRQGHRYTF. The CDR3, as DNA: TGTGCCAGCAGCCAAGATAGACAGGGGCATCGCTACACCTTC.

CDR3 sequence: CAWSRDDEQYF. CDR3 coding DNA: TGTGCCTGGAGCCGTGACGACGAGCAGTACTTC. The V gene is TRBV30, the J gene TRBJ2-7; D uncertain. V was shortened by 3 bases and J by 5 bases, with 8 bases between the two germline ends. Germline values: CDR1 GTSNPN, CDR2 SVGIG (reference sequence). The CDR3 is 11 amino acids.

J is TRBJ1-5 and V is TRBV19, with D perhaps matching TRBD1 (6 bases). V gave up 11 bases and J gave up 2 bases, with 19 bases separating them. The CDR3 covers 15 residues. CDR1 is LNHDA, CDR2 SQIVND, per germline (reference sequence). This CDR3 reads CAAGNREVGNQPQHF. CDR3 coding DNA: TGTGCCGCCGGAAACAGGGAAGTAGGCAATCAGCCCCAGCATTTT. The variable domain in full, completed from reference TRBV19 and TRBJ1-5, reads DGGITQSPKYLFRKEGQNVTLSCEQNLNHDAMYWYRQDPGQGLRLIYYSQIVNDFQKGDIAEGYSVSREKKESFPLTVTSAQKNPTAFYLCAAGNREVGNQPQHFGDGTRLSIL.

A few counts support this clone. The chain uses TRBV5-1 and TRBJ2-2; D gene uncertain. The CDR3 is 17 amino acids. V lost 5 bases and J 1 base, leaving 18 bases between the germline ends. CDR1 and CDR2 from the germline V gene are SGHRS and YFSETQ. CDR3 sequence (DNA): TGCGCCAGCAGTCGAAAGCCCGTCCAGGAGAACACCGGGGAGCTGTTTTTT. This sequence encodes CASSRKPVQENTGELFF.

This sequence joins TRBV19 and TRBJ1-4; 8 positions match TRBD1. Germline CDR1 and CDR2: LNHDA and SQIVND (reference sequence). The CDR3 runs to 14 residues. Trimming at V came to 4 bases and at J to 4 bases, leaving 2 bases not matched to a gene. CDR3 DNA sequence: TGTGCCAGTAGTACCGGACAGGGTAATGAAAAACTGTTTTTT. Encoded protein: CASSTGQGNEKLFF.

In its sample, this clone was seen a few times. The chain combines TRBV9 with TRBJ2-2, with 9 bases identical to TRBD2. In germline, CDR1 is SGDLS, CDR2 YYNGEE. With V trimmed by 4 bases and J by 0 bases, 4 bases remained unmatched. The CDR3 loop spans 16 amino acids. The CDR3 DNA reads TGTGCCAGCAGCCCGCTAGCGGGATCGAACACCGGGGAGCTGTTTTTT. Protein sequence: CASSPLAGSNTGELFF.

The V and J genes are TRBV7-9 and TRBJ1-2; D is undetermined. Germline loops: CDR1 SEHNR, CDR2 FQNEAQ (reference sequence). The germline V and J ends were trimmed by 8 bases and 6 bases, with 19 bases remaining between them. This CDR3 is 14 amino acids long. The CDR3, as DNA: TGTGCCAGCTTCCCCCGGGAGGGAGGAAATGGCTACACCTTC. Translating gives CASFPREGGNGYTF.

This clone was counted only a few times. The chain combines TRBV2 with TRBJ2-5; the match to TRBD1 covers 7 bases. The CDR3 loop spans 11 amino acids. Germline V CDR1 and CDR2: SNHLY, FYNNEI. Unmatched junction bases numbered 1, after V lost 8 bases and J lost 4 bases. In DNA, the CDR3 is TGTGCCAGCGAGGGGGCAGAGACCCAGTACTTC. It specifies CASEGAETQYF.

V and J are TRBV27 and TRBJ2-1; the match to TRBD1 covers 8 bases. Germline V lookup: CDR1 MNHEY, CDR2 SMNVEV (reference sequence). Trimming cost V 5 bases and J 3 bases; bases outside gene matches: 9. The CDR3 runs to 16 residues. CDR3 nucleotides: TGTGCCAGCAGTACCCTGGCAGGGGGCTTCTACAATGAGCAGTTCTTC. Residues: CASSTLAGGFYNEQFF.